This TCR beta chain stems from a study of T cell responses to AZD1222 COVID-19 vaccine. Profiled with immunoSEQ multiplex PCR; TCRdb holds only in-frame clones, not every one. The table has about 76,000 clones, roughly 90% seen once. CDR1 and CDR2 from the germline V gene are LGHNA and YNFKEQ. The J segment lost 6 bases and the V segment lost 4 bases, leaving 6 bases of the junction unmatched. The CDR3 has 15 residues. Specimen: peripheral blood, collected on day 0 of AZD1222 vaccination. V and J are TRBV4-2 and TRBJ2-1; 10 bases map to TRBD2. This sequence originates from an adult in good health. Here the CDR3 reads CASSPPGLAPNEQFF. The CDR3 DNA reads TGTGCCAGCAGCCCTCCGGGACTAGCGCCCAATGAGCAGTTCTTC.